This T cell receptor beta chain was captured in a study of immune characterization of retroperitoneal liposarcoma. A single record per CDR3 protein comes from TCRdb applying MiXCR to the PCR reads. The sample lists about 10,000 distinct CDR3 sequences; around 30% were seen once. The CDR3 is 14 amino acids. V lost 6 bases to trimming and J lost 7 bases; unmatched junction nucleotides: 4. Germline assignment: CDR1 MNHNS and CDR2 SASEGT. The table lists this clonotype with a few counts. The clonotype originates from a male donor with retroperitoneal liposarcoma. The chain is built from TRBV6-1 and TRBJ1-6; TRBD1 matches 9 bases. Sequenced sample: tumor tissue. CDR3 DNA: TGTGCCAGCAGGGCCGGGACAGGGAATTCACCCCTCCACTTT. Its protein is CASRAGTGNSPLHF.